Detailed here is one TCR beta chain. The antigen is undetermined. These data are taken from a study of T cell repertoires in cytomegalovirus infection. Looking at the study overall: CMV infection plus the matching HLA type was flagged by public TCR beta signatures.

Using its own MiXCR run on the reads, TCRdb lists one record per CDR3 protein. The data contain 150,000 or so distinct CDR3 sequences, about 22% of them singletons. The specimen comprised CD8+ T cells from cultured PBMCs, sampled from culture after CMV antigen stimulation. This TCR was sampled from a human donor in good health (CMV status not recorded). Some clones in this sample may be carry-over from other donors' samples.

The CDR3 region has the DNA TGTGCCAGCAGCCCCCGTACTAGCGGAGAAGCCAAAAACATTCAGTACTTC. Protein: CASSPRTSGEAKNIQYF. V gene TRBV7-9 combines with J gene TRBJ2-4; 8 positions match TRBD2. V shed 5 bases and J 0 bases; nucleotides not matched to a gene: 9. The CDR3 is 17 residues long. CDR1 and CDR2 from the germline V gene are SEHNR and FQNEAQ (reference sequence).